This paragraph covers one TCR beta chain sequence. The data stem from a study of cytomegalovirus exposure and HLA in healthy donors. As for the study in general: Genetic ancestry analysis placed about 80% of the 300 to 400 donors that were genotyped in the Caucasian-associated cluster.

Germline CDR1 reads SGHRS; CDR2 reads YFSETQ. This CDR3 contains 15 residues. V trimming: 2 bases; J trimming: 1 base; junction bases outside the gene matches: 4. Both 60 Vbeta primers and 13 Jbeta primers went into the PCR. The repertoire was sequenced with immunoSEQ multiplex PCR; TCRdb's copy has only in-frame clones and lacks some. The sample holds about 120,000 clones; roughly 76% are singletons and the top ten take about 16%. The sample taken for sequencing was PBMCs. The chain carries TRBV5-1 and TRBJ2-3; 7 bases are a match to TRBD2. The TCR comes from a man aged 45-65 years in good health and CMV-seropositive. The CDR3 DNA sequence: TGCGCCAGCAGCTTCGGGGGGATCGGCACAGATACGCAGTATTTT. Translating it yields CASSFGGIGTDTQYF.